This T cell receptor beta chain was sequenced for a study of T cell changes during pregnancy in multiple sclerosis. This clone was observed a single time. Data came from immunoSEQ multiplex PCR; TCRdb stores just in-frame clones and leaves some out. The table lists about 69,000 clones, about 91% of them singletons. CDR3 length: 15 residues. J was trimmed by 4 bases and V by 6 bases; bases with no gene match: 6. The germline V gene encodes CDR1 SNHLY and CDR2 FYNNEI. The source is a female donor in good health, enrolled as a control in a pregnancy study. The chain joins TRBV2 to TRBJ2-3, with TRBD2 matching over 11 bases. The specimen was CD4+ T cells from peripheral blood mononuclear cells, collected in the third trimester of pregnancy. This CDR3 reads CASRSLAGVSDTQYF. The CDR3 bases are TGTGCCAGCAGGTCACTAGCGGGGGTATCAGATACGCAGTATTTT.